This T cell receptor (beta chain) came from a study of cytomegalovirus exposure and HLA in healthy donors. Findings of the study overall: It was reported that the classifier diagnosed cytomegalovirus status with high specificity and sensitivity in both the original and validation cohorts. It was confirmed in vitro that a few of the CMV-associated chains were specific for CMV antigens.

As for this clone: Its antigen is undetermined.

The CDR3 has 21 amino acids. V lost 0 bases to trimming and J lost 0 bases, with 21 bases between them. From germline, CDR1 is MGHRA and CDR2 YSYEKL. Some clones are missing from TCRdb's copy, which holds only in-frame ones; the method was immunoSEQ multiplex PCR. The repertoire includes around 70,000 clones, approximately 93% of them detected once, and around 1.5% sits in the top ten. The origin of this receptor is a man younger than 35 in good health and CMV-seropositive. The rearrangement uses TRBV4-1 and TRBJ2-6; D perhaps matches TRBD1 (6 bases). Material: PBMCs. This chain's CDR3 is CASSQERGKKPLSSGANVLTF. The CDR3 DNA reads as TGCGCCAGCAGCCAAGAGAGGGGGAAGAAGCCCCTCTCCTCTGGGGCCAACGTCCTGACTTTC.